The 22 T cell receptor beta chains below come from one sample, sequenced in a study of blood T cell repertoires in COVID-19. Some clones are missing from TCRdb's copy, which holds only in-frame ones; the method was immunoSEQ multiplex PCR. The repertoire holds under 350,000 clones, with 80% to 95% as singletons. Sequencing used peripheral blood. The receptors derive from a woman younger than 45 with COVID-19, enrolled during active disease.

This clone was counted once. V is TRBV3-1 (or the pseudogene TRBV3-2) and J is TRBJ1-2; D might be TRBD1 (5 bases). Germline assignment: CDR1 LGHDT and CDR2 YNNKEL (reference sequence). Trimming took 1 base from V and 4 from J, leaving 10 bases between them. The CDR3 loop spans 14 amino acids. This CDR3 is CASSQGGRTYGYTF. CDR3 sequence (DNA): TGTGCCAGCAGCCAAGGGGGCAGGACCTATGGCTACACCTTC.

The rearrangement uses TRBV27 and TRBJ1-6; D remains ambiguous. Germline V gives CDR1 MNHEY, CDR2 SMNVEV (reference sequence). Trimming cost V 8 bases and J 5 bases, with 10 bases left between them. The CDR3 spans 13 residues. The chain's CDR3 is CASGREDNSPLHF. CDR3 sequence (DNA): TGTGCCAGCGGTCGGGAAGATAATTCACCCCTCCACTTT.

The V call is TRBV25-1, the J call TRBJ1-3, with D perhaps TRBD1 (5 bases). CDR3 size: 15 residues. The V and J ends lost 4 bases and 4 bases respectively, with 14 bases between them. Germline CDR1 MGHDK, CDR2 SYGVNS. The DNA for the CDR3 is TGTGCCAGCAGTGCCTGGGGCGGTAGGGGAAACACCATATATTTT. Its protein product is CASSAWGGRGNTIYF.

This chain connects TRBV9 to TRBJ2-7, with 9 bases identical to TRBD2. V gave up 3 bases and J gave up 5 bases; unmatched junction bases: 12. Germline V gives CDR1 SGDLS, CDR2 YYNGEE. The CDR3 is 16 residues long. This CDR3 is CASSARSSGRLNEQYF. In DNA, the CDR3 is TGTGCCAGCAGCGCCCGGAGTAGCGGGAGACTCAACGAGCAGTACTTC.

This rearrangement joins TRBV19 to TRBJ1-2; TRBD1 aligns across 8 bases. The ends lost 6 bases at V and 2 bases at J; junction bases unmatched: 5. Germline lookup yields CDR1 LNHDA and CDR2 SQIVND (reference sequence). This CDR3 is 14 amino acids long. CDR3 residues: CASSHRGLNYGYTF. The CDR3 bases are TGTGCCAGTAGCCACAGGGGGTTGAACTATGGCTACACCTTC.

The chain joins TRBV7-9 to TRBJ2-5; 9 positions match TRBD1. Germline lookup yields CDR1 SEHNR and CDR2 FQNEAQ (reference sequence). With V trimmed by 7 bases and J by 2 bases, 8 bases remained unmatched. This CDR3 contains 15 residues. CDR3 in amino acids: CASTDRGRAQETQYF. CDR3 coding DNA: TGTGCCAGCACAGACAGGGGGAGAGCGCAAGAGACCCAGTACTTC.

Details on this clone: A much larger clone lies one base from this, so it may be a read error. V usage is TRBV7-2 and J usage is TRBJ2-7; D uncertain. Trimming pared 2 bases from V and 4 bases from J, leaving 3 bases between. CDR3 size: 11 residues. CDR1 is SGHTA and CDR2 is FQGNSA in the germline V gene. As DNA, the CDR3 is TGTGCCAGCAGCTTATCGTACGAGCAGTACTTC. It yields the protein CASSLSYEQYF.

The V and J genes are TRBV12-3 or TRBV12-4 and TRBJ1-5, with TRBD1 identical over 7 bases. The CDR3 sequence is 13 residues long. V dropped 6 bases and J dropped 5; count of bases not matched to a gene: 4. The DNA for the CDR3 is TGTGCCAGCAGGGGACAGAGTTATCAGCCCCAGCATTTT. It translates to CASRGQSYQPQHF.

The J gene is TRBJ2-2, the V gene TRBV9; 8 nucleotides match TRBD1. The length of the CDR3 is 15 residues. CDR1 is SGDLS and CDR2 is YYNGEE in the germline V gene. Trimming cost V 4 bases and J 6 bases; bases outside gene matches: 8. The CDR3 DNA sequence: TGTGCCAGCAGCATAGGACAGGGAGTAGCCGGGGAGCTGTTTTTT. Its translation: CASSIGQGVAGELFF. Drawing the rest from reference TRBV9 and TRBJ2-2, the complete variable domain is DSGVTQTPKHLITATGQRVTLRCSPRSGDLSVYWYQQSLDQGLQFLIQYYNGEERAKGNILERFSAQQFPDLHSELNLSSLELGDSALYFCASSIGQGVAGELFFGEGSRLTVL.

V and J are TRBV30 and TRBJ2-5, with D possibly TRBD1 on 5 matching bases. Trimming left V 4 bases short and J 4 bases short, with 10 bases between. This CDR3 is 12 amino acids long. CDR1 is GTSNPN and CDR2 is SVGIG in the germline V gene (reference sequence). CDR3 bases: TGTGCCTGGAAGGGGCTAGGAGAGACCCAGTACTTC. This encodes CAWKGLGETQYF.

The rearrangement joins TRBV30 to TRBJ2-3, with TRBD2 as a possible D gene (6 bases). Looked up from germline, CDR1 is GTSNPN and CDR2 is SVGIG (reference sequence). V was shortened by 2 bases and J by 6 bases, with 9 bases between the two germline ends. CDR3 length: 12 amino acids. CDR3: CAWSTGRDTQYF. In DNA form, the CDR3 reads TGTGCCTGGAGTACTGGGAGGGATACGCAGTATTTT.

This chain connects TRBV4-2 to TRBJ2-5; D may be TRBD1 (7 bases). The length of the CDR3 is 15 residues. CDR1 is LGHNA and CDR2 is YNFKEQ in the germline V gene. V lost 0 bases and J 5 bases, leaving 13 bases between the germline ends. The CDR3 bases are TGTGCCAGCAGCCAAGATTTGTCAGGGGGGGAGACCCAGTACTTC. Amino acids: CASSQDLSGGETQYF.

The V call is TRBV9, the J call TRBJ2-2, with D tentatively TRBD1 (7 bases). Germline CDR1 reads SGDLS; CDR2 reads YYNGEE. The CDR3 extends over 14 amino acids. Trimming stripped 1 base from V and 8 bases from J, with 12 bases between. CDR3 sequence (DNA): TGTGCCAGCAGCGTACAGGGGGGACGAGGGGAGCTGTTTTTT. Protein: CASSVQGGRGELFF. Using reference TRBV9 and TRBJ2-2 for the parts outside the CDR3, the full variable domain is DSGVTQTPKHLITATGQRVTLRCSPRSGDLSVYWYQQSLDQGLQFLIQYYNGEERAKGNILERFSAQQFPDLHSELNLSSLELGDSALYFCASSVQGGRGELFFGEGSRLTVL.

The CDR3 sequence: CASRGDEQFF. CDR3 sequence (DNA): TGTGCCAGCAGGGGTGATGAGCAGTTCTTC. This rearrangement joins TRBV19 to TRBJ2-1, with D possibly TRBD1 on 6 matching bases. Germline V gives CDR1 LNHDA, CDR2 SQIVND (reference sequence). V lost 9 bases and J lost 8, with 8 bases in between. This CDR3 comprises 10 residues.

CDR3 loop: CASSHGSGGAGEKLFF. DNA of the CDR3: TGCGCCAGCAGCCATGGATCAGGGGGCGCGGGTGAAAAACTGTTTTTT. The chain is built from TRBV4-3 and TRBJ1-4; 8 nucleotides match TRBD1. Germline assignment: CDR1 LGHNA and CDR2 YSLEER. The J segment lost 7 bases and the V segment lost 3 bases, leaving 10 bases of the junction unmatched. The CDR3 loop spans 16 amino acids.

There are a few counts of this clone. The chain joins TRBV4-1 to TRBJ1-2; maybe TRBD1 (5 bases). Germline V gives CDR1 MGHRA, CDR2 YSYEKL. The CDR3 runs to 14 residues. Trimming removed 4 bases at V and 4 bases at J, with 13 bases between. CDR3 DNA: TGCGCCAGCAGCCCTCAGGGATTTCTCTATGGCTACACCTTC. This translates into CASSPQGFLYGYTF.

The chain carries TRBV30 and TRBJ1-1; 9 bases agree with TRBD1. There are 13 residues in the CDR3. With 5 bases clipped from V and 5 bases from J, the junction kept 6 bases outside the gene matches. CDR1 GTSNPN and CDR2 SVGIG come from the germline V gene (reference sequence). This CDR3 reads CAWRDRGYTEAFF. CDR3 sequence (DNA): TGTGCCTGGCGCGACAGGGGGTATACTGAAGCTTTCTTT.

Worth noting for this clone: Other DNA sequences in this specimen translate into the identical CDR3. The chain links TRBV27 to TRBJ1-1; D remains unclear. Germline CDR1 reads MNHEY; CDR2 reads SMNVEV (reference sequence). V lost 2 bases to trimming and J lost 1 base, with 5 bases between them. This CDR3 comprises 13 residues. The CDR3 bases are TGTGCCAGCAGTTTAAGCCGGAACACTGAAGCTTTCTTT. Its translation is CASSLSRNTEAFF.

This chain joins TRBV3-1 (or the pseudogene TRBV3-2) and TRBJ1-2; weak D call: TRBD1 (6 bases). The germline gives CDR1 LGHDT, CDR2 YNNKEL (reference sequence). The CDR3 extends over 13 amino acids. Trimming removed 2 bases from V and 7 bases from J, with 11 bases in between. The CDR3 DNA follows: TGTGCCAGCAGCCAACTACAGGGATCTGGCTACACCTTC. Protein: CASSQLQGSGYTF.

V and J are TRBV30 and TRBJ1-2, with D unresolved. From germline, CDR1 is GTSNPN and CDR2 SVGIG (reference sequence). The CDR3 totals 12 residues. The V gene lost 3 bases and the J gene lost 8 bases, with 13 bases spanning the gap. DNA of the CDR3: TGTGCCTGGAGCCCCGGGGAGTCCGGCTACACCTTC. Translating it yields CAWSPGESGYTF.

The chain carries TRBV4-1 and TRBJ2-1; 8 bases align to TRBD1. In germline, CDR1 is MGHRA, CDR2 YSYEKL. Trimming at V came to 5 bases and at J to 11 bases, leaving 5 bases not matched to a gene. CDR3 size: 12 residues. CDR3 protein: CASSSRQGKQFF. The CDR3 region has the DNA TGCGCCAGCAGCTCACGACAGGGGAAGCAGTTCTTC.

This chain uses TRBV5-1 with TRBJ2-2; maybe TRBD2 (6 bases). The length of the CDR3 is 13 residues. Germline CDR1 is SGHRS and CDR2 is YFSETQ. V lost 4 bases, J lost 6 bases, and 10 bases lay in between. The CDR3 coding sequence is TGCGCCAGCAGCCGACTAGTTGCCGGGGAGCTGTTTTTT. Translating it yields CASSRLVAGELFF.